This T cell receptor (beta chain) originates from a study of cytomegalovirus exposure and HLA in healthy donors. Points from the study as a whole: Common viral pathogens (according to a later analysis) appeared linked to several of the most significant clusters.

Note on this clone: Its antigen is still unknown.

CDR3 length: 15 amino acids. V shed 5 bases, J shed 0 bases, and the junction held 5 bases outside the gene matches. Looked up from germline, CDR1 is MNHEY and CDR2 is SVGAGI. PCR used 60 Vbeta primers and 13 Jbeta primers. TCRdb's table, derived via immunoSEQ multiplex PCR, lists solely in-frame clones and lacks some. Here the sample spans 100,000 to 150,000 clones, 75% to 85% being singletons. V usage is TRBV6-5 and J usage is TRBJ2-7; 9 bases are shared with TRBD1. Sequenced material: PBMCs. This TCR was sampled from a woman aged 40 to 50 in good health and CMV-seronegative. CDR3 protein: CASSPTGGSSYEQYF. CDR3 sequence (DNA): TGTGCCAGCAGTCCGACAGGGGGTAGCTCCTACGAGCAGTACTTC.